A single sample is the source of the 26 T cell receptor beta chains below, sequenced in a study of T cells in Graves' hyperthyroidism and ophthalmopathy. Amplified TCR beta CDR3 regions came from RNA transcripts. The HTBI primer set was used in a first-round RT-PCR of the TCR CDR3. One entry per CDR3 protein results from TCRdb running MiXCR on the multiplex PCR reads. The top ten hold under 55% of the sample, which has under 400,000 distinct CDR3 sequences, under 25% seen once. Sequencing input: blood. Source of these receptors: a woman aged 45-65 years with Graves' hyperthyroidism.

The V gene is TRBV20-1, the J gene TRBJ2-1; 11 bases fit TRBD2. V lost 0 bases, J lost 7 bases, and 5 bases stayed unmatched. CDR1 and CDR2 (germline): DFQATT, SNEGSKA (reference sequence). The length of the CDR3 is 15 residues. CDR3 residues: CSARDAASGGNEQFF. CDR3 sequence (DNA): TGCAGTGCTAGAGACGCCGCTAGCGGGGGGAATGAGCAGTTCTTC.

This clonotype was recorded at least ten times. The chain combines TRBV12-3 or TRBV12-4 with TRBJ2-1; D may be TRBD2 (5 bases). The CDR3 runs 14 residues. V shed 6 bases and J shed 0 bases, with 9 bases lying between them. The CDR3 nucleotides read TGTGCCAGCAGACCGGGGAGCTCCTACAATGAGCAGTTCTTC. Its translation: CASRPGSSYNEQFF.

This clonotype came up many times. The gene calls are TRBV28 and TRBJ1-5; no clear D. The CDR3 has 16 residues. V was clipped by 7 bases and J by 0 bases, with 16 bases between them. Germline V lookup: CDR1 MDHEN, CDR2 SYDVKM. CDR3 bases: TGTGCCAGCACCACCCAGGAAACGGGTAGCAATCAGCCCCAGCATTTT. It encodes CASTTQETGSNQPQHF.

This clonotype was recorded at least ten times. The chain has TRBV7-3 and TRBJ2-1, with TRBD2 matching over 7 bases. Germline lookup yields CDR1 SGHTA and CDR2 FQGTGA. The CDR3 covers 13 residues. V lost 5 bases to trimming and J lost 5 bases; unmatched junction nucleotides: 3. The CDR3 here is CASSTSEDNEQFF. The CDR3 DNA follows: TGTGCCAGCAGCACTAGCGAGGACAATGAGCAGTTCTTC.

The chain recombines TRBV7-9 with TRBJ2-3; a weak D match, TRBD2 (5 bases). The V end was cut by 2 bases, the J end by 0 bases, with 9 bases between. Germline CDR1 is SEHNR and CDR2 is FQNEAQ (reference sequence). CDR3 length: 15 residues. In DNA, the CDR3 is TGTGCCAGCAGCTTACCGCTAGCTAGCACAGATACGCAGTATTTT. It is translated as CASSLPLASTDTQYF.

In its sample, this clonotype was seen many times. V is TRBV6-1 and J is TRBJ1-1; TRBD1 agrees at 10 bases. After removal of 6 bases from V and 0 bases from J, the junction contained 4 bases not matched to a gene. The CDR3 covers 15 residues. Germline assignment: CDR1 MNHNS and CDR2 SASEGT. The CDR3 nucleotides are TGTGCCAGCAGGGGACAGGGGATTATGAACACTGAAGCTTTCTTT. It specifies CASRGQGIMNTEAFF.

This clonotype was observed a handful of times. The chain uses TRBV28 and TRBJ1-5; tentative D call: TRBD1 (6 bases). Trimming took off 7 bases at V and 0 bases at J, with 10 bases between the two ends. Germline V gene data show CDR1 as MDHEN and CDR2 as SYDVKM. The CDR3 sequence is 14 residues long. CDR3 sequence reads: CASKQGFSNQPQHF. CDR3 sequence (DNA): TGTGCCAGCAAACAGGGTTTTAGCAATCAGCCCCAGCATTTT.

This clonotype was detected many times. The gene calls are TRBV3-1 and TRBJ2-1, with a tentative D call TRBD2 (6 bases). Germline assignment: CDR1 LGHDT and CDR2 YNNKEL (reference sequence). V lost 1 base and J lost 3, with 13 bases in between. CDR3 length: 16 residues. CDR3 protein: CASSQGEAGGYNEQFF. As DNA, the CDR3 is TGTGCCAGCAGCCAAGGGGAGGCGGGCGGCTACAATGAGCAGTTCTTC.

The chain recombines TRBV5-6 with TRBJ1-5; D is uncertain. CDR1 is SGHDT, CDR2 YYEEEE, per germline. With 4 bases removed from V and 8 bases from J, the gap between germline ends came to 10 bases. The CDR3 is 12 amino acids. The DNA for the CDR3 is TGTGCCAGCAGCATCGGCGTTGAGCCCCAGCATTTT. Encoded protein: CASSIGVEPQHF.

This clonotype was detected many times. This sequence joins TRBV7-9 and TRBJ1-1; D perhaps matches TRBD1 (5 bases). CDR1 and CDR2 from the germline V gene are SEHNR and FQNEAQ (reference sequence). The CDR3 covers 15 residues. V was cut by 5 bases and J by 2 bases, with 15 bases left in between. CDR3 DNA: TGTGCCAGCAGCGTCAGAGGGGTTCTTAACACTGAAGCTTTCTTT. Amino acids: CASSVRGVLNTEAFF. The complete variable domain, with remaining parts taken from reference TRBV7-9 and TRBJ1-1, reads DTGVSQNPRHKITKRGQNVTFRCDPISEHNRLYWYRQTLGQGPEFLTYFQNEAQLEKSRLLSDRFSAERPKGSFSTLEIQRTEQGDSAMYLCASSVRGVLNTEAFFGQGTRLTVV.

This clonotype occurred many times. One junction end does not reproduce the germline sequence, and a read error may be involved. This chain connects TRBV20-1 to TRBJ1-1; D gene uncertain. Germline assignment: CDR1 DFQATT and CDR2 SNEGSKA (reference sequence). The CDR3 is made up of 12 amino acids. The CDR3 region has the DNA TGCAGTGCCAGAGGACCGGCGACTGAAGCTTTCTTT. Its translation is CSARGPATEAFF.

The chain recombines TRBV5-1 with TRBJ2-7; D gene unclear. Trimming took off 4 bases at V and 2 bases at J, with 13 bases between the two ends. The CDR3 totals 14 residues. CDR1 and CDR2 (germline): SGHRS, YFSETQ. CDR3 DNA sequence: TGCGCCAGCAGCGGTGACTTGGTAACCTACGAGCAGTACTTC. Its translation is CASSGDLVTYEQYF. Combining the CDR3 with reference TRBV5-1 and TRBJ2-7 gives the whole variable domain KAGVTQTPRYLIKTRGQQVTLSCSPISGHRSVSWYQQTPGQGLQFLFEYFSETQRNKGNFPGRFSGRQFSNSRSEMNVSTLELGDSALYLCASSGDLVTYEQYFGPGTRLTVT.

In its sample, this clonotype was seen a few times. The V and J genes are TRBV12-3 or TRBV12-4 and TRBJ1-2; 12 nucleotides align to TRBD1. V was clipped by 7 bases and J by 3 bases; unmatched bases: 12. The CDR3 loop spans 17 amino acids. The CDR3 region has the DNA TGTGCCAGCATCTTTCCCGGGACAGGGGGCGCACACTATGGCTACACCTTC. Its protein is CASIFPGTGGAHYGYTF.

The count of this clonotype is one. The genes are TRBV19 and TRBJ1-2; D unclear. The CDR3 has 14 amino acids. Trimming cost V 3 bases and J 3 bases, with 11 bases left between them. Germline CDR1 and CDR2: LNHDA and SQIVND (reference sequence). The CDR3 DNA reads TGTGCCAGTAGTATGCAACGGACTGACTATGGCTACACCTTC. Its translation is CASSMQRTDYGYTF.

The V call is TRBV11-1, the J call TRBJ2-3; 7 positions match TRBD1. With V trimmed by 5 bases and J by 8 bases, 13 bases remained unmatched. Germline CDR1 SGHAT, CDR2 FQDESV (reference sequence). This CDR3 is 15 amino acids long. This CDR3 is CASSQGRQGGTTQYF. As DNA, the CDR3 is TGTGCCAGCAGCCAGGGACGCCAAGGGGGCACTACGCAGTATTTT.

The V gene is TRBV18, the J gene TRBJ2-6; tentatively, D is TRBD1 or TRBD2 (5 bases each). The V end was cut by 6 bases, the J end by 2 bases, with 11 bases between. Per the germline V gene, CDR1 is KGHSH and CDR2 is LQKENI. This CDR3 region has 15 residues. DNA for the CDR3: TGTGCCAGCTCGGAGCAGGGACCTGGGGCCAACGTCCTGACTTTC. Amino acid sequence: CASSEQGPGANVLTF.

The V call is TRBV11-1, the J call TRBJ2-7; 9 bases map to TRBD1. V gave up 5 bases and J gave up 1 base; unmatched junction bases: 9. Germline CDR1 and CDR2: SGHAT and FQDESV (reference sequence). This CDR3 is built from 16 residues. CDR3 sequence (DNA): TGTGCCAGCAGCCCCCGACAGGGGGGGAGTTCCTACGAGCAGTACTTC. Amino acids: CASSPRQGGSSYEQYF.

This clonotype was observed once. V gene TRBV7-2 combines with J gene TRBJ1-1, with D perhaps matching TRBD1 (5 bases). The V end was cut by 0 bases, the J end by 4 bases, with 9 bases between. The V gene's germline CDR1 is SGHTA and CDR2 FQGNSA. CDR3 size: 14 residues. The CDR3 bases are TGTGCCAGCAGCTTAGCTGGGGGTCGCACTGAAGCTTTCTTT. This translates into CASSLAGGRTEAFF.

This CDR3 is CASSSIRTGGSGWTEQYF. The CDR3 region has the DNA TGTGCCAGCAGTTCGATCCGGACAGGGGGCTCGGGTTGGACCGAGCAGTACTTC. The chain joins TRBV12-3 or TRBV12-4 to TRBJ2-7; 11 nucleotides match TRBD1. The CDR3 loop spans 18 amino acids. Trimming cost V 4 bases and J 6 bases; bases outside gene matches: 17.

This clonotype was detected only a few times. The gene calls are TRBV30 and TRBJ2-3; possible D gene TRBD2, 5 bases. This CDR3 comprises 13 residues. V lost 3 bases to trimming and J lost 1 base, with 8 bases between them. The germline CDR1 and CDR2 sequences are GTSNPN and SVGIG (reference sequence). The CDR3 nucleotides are TGTGCCTGGAGGAGGGCAGGCACAGATACGCAGTATTTT. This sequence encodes CAWRRAGTDTQYF.

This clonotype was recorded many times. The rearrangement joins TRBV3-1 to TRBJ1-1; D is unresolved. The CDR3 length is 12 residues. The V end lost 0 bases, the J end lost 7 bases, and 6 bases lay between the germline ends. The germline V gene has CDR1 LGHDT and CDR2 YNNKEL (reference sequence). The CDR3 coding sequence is TGTGCCAGCAGCCAAGACAGAGGTGAAGCTTTCTTT. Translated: CASSQDRGEAFF.

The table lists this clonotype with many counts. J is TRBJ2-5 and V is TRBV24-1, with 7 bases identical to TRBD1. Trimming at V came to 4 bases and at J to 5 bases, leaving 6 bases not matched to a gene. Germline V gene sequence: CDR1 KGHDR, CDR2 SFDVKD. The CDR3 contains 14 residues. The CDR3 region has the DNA TGTGCCACCAGTGACCCCGGGACAGCGGAGACCCAGTACTTC. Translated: CATSDPGTAETQYF.

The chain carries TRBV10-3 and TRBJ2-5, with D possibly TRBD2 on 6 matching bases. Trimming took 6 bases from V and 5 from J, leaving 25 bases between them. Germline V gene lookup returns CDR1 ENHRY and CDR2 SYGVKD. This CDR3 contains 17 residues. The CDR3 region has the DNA TGTGCCATCAGCGGGACTGTTAAACTACCTTCAAGTGAGACCCAGTACTTC. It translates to CAISGTVKLPSSETQYF.

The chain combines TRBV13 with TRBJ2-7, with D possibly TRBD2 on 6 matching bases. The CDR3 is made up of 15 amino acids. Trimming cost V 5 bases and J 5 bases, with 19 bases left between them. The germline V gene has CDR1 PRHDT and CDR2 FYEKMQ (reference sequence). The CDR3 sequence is CASSLGGVSADEQYF. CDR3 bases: TGTGCCAGCAGCCTTGGCGGGGTATCAGCGGACGAGCAGTACTTC.

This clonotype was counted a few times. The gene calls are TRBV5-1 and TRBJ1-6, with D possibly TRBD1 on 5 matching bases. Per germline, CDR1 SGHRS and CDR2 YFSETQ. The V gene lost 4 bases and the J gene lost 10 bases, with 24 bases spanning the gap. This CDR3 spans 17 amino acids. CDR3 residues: CASSAFLQDFKQSPLHF. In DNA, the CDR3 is TGCGCCAGCAGCGCATTCCTACAGGATTTTAAACAATCACCCCTCCACTTT.

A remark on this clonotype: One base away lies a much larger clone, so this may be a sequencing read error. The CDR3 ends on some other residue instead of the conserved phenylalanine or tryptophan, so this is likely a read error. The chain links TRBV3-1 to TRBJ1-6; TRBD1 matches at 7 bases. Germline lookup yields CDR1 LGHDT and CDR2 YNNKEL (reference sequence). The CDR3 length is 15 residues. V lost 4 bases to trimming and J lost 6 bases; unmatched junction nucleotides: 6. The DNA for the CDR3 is TGTGCCAGCAGCCTTGGGAACAGGGGTAATTCACCCCTCCACCTT. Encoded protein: CASSLGNRGNSPLHL.